Below, 25 T cell receptor beta chains from the same sample are listed, as sequenced in a study of shared clonotypes between healthy human individuals. Libraries were prepared by immunoSEQ multiplex PCR; TCRdb keeps only in-frame clonotypes and omits some of them. In the table there are some 470,000 clones, 60% to 85% of which are singletons. The sequencing input was PBMCs. The receptors derive from a woman between 35 and 50 years old in good health. Some clones in this sample may be carry-over from other donors' samples.

In this sample, this clone turned up once. This chain connects TRBV7-2 to TRBJ2-7; TRBD2 matches at 13 bases. The V gene's germline CDR1 is SGHTA and CDR2 FQGNSA. Trimming removed 5 bases from V and 4 bases from J; junction bases left unmatched: 11. This CDR3 is built from 17 residues. The CDR3 nucleotides are TGTGCCAGCAGCAATAGACGAGGACTAGCGGGAGAGTACGAGCAGTACTTC. It yields the protein CASSNRRGLAGEYEQYF.

The genes are TRBV2 and TRBJ1-5; D ambiguous. Looked up from germline, CDR1 is SNHLY and CDR2 is FYNNEI. Trimming removed 6 bases at V and 0 bases at J, with 9 bases between. There are 14 residues in the CDR3. The DNA for the CDR3 is TGTGCCAGCAGGGCCATGAATAGCAATCAGCCCCAGCATTTT. Its translation: CASRAMNSNQPQHF.

This clone was observed at least ten times. The chain links TRBV6-4 to TRBJ1-1; D gene ambiguous. CDR1 is MRHNA and CDR2 is SNTAGT in the germline V gene. This CDR3 region has 13 residues. Trimming shortened V by 5 bases and J by 1 base, and 8 bases separated the two germline ends. The CDR3 DNA sequence: TGTGCCAGCAGTCCCACAGAGAACACTGAAGCTTTCTTT. Translated, it gives CASSPTENTEAFF.

The chain links TRBV5-8 to TRBJ1-2; a possible D gene is TRBD1 (5 bases). The V gene lost 3 bases and the J gene lost 7 bases, with 10 bases spanning the gap. Germline-derived CDR1 and CDR2 are SGHTS and YDEGEE. The CDR3 extends over 12 amino acids. Here the CDR3 DNA reads TGTGCCAGCAGCTGGCCGAGGGGTGGCTACACCTTC. Its protein is CASSWPRGGYTF.

In this sample, this clone turned up once. The sample has other DNA sequences that encode this CDR3 too. The V and J genes are TRBV28 and TRBJ1-2; unclear D gene. The CDR3 contains 13 residues. Germline CDR1 and CDR2: MDHEN and SYDVKM. Trimming took 5 bases from V and 5 from J, leaving 12 bases between them. The CDR3 sequence: CASSPPGGYGYTF. The CDR3 region has the DNA TGTGCCAGCAGTCCGCCCGGAGGATATGGCTACACCTTC.

About this clone: Just one base apart from a much larger clone, this may be a read error. Distinct nucleotide sequences in the sample also encode this CDR3. V usage is TRBV11-1 and J usage is TRBJ2-1; 11 bases match TRBD2. V was pared by 0 bases and J by 2 bases, with 0 bases of the junction left unmatched. Germline-derived CDR1 and CDR2 are SGHAT and FQDESV (reference sequence). CDR3 length: 16 amino acids. CDR3 region: CASSLASGRAYNEQFF. As DNA, the CDR3 is TGTGCCAGCAGCTTAGCTAGCGGGAGGGCCTACAATGAGCAGTTCTTC.

The V call is TRBV5-6, the J call TRBJ1-2; 9 bases map to TRBD1. The CDR3 loop spans 15 amino acids. CDR1 is SGHDT, CDR2 YYEEEE, per germline. Unmatched junction bases numbered 4, after V lost 2 bases and J lost 2 bases. The chain's CDR3 is CASSFRDRANYGYTF. As DNA, the CDR3 is TGTGCCAGCAGCTTCAGGGACAGGGCCAACTATGGCTACACCTTC. The entire variable domain, with the rest obtained from reference TRBV5-6 and TRBJ1-2, is as follows: DAGVTQSPTHLIKTRGQQVTLRCSPKSGHDTVSWYQQALGQGPQFIFQYYEEEERQRGNFPDRFSGHQFPNYSSELNVNALLLGDSALYLCASSFRDRANYGYTFGSGTRLTVV.

This chain uses TRBV6-1 with TRBJ2-7; D assignment may be TRBD1 or TRBD2 (6 bases each). CDR1 and CDR2 (germline): MNHNS, SASEGT. This CDR3 is built from 14 residues. The germline V and J ends were trimmed by 5 bases and 7 bases, with 18 bases remaining between them. Written as DNA, the CDR3 is TGTGCCAGCAGTTTAGGATTTGAAGGGGGGGAGCAGTACTTC. This codes for CASSLGFEGGEQYF.

The V call is TRBV28, the J call TRBJ1-4, with a tentative D call TRBD1 (5 bases). V was trimmed by 2 bases and J by 6 bases, leaving 16 bases between them. CDR1 MDHEN and CDR2 SYDVKM come from the germline V gene. This CDR3 is 16 amino acids long. CDR3 sequence (DNA): TGTGCCAGCAGTTTAAGTGCAGGGAGTCAGGATGAAAAACTGTTTTTT. Translating gives CASSLSAGSQDEKLFF.

The chain couples TRBV28 to TRBJ2-7; no definite D call. CDR3 size: 11 residues. The V end was cut by 10 bases, the J end by 6 bases, with 13 bases between. Germline CDR1 and CDR2: MDHEN and SYDVKM. The CDR3 DNA reads TGTGCCACCACACGTTTTGGCGAGCAGTACTTC. Its translation: CATTRFGEQYF.

The chain is built from TRBV5-1 and TRBJ2-5, with 15 bases that match TRBD2. Trimming removed 3 bases from V and 6 bases from J; junction bases left unmatched: 12. Germline CDR1 SGHRS, CDR2 YFSETQ. The CDR3 runs to 18 residues. CDR3 amino acids: CASSSPAAGTSGRKTQYF. The CDR3 DNA reads as TGCGCCAGCAGCTCACCCGCAGCAGGGACTAGCGGGAGGAAGACCCAGTACTTC.

This chain links TRBV13 with TRBJ2-1; 11 bases align to TRBD2. The germline V gene has CDR1 PRHDT and CDR2 FYEKMQ (reference sequence). This CDR3 has 15 residues. Germline trimming cut 5 bases from V and 6 bases from J; bases unmatched to any gene: 6. Here the CDR3 DNA reads TGTGCCAGCAGCCCGATGGGACTAGCGGCCAATGAGCAGTTCTTC. Its translation: CASSPMGLAANEQFF.

The V and J genes are TRBV27 and TRBJ2-3, with D uncertain. Germline V gives CDR1 MNHEY, CDR2 SMNVEV (reference sequence). V lost 1 base to trimming and J lost 0 bases, with 5 bases between them. CDR3 length equals 14 residues. CDR3 region: CASSLFYSTDTQYF. The CDR3 DNA sequence: TGTGCCAGCAGTTTATTCTATAGCACAGATACGCAGTATTTT.

The rearrangement uses TRBV27 and TRBJ2-1; D unclear. V lost 4 bases, J lost 5 bases, and 24 bases lay in between. CDR3 length equals 18 residues. Germline assignment: CDR1 MNHEY and CDR2 SMNVEV (reference sequence). CDR3 region: CASSSILGQRKLDNEQFF. The CDR3 DNA sequence: TGTGCCAGCAGTTCCATACTGGGCCAGCGCAAATTGGACAATGAGCAGTTCTTC.

This clone appeared once. V and J are TRBV11-2 and TRBJ2-1; D possibly corresponds to TRBD1 (5 bases). V was pared by 5 bases and J by 3 bases, with 11 bases between. Germline CDR1 SGHAT, CDR2 FQNNGV. This CDR3 comprises 14 residues. The CDR3 sequence is CASSPDRIYNEQFF. The DNA of the CDR3 is TGTGCCAGCAGCCCCGACAGAATCTACAATGAGCAGTTCTTC.

CDR3 coding DNA: TGTGCCAGCAGCGTGGGGGGACAGGCCTGGAAGACCCAGTACTTC. Protein: CASSVGGQAWKTQYF. The V call is TRBV9, the J call TRBJ2-5; 8 bases are shared with TRBD1. The germline V gene has CDR1 SGDLS and CDR2 YYNGEE. With V trimmed by 2 bases and J by 6 bases, 9 bases remained unmatched. CDR3 length: 15 residues.

This chain links TRBV28 with TRBJ1-5; D is perhaps TRBD1 (6 bases). V lost 6 bases and J 5 bases, leaving 8 bases between the germline ends. Germline CDR1 is MDHEN and CDR2 is SYDVKM. CDR3 length equals 12 residues. The CDR3 is CASSYRDQPQHF. Here the CDR3 DNA reads TGTGCCAGCAGCTACAGGGATCAGCCCCAGCATTTT.

The chain links TRBV28 to TRBJ2-2; TRBD2 aligns across 8 bases. CDR1 MDHEN and CDR2 SYDVKM come from the germline V gene. This CDR3 has 15 amino acids. The trim removed 4 bases at V and 5 bases at J, leaving 6 bases unmatched. This CDR3 reads CASSSPGGRTGELFF. CDR3 nucleotide sequence: TGTGCCAGCAGTTCACCGGGAGGGAGGACCGGGGAGCTGTTTTTT.

With respect to this clone: Just one base apart from a much larger clone, this may be a read error. The rearrangement links TRBV4-3 to TRBJ2-1; TRBD2 matches 8 bases. This CDR3 has 18 amino acids. V trimming: 0 bases; J trimming: 1 base; junction bases outside the gene matches: 8. Germline loops: CDR1 LGHNA, CDR2 YSLEER. CDR3 in DNA: TGCGCCAGCAGCCAAGAGGGGGGTAGCGGGAATTCCTACAATGAGCAGTTCTTC. Its translation: CASSQEGGSGNSYNEQFF.

The chain uses TRBV11-2 and TRBJ2-1; no definite D call. The germline gives CDR1 SGHAT, CDR2 FQNNGV. This CDR3 is 13 amino acids long. The ends were cut back, 1 base at V and 6 bases at J, with 7 bases in the middle. Here the CDR3 reads CASSLGVLNEQFF. CDR3 nucleotide sequence: TGTGCCAGCAGCTTAGGCGTTCTCAATGAGCAGTTCTTC.

The table lists this clone with many counts. The rearrangement joins TRBV6-5 to TRBJ2-5; D possibly corresponds to TRBD2 (5 bases). CDR1 MNHEY and CDR2 SVGAGI come from the germline V gene. CDR3 length: 15 amino acids. V dropped 0 bases and J dropped 2 bases, with 10 bases sitting between them. CDR3 sequence (DNA): TGTGCCAGCAGTTACTCGGAGGCAGGACAAGAGACCCAGTACTTC. It is translated as CASSYSEAGQETQYF.

The rearrangement links TRBV30 to TRBJ2-7; TRBD1 matches at 9 bases. Germline-derived CDR1 and CDR2 are GTSNPN and SVGIG (reference sequence). After removal of 0 bases from V and 7 bases from J, the junction contained 10 bases not matched to a gene. The CDR3 runs to 15 residues. The CDR3 region is CAWSVGTGPQGEQYF. CDR3 sequence (DNA): TGTGCCTGGAGTGTAGGGACAGGGCCTCAGGGGGAGCAGTACTTC.

The rearrangement links TRBV28 to TRBJ2-3; no clear D gene. The germline V gene encodes CDR1 MDHEN and CDR2 SYDVKM. V dropped 8 bases and J dropped 2 bases, with 5 bases sitting between them. The length of the CDR3 is 11 residues. The CDR3 nucleotides are TGTGCCAGCGGCTCCACAGATACGCAGTATTTT. This codes for CASGSTDTQYF.

V usage is TRBV28 and J usage is TRBJ1-1, with TRBD1 matching 7 bases. V was pared by 3 bases and J by 1 base, with 2 bases of the junction left unmatched. There are 14 residues in the CDR3. Germline assignment: CDR1 MDHEN and CDR2 SYDVKM. The CDR3 coding sequence is TGTGCCAGCAGTTTCAGGGGGAAGAACACTGAAGCTTTCTTT. Translation gives CASSFRGKNTEAFF.

This clone is medium-sized within its sample. The gene calls are TRBV2 and TRBJ2-7; D tentatively fits TRBD1 or TRBD2 (5 bases each). The CDR3 consists of 13 residues. Per the germline V gene, CDR1 is SNHLY and CDR2 is FYNNEI. Trimming removed 10 bases at V and 4 bases at J, with 17 bases between. CDR3 sequence reads: CATFGTPEYEQYF. The CDR3 bases are TGTGCCACGTTCGGGACGCCAGAGTACGAGCAGTACTTC.